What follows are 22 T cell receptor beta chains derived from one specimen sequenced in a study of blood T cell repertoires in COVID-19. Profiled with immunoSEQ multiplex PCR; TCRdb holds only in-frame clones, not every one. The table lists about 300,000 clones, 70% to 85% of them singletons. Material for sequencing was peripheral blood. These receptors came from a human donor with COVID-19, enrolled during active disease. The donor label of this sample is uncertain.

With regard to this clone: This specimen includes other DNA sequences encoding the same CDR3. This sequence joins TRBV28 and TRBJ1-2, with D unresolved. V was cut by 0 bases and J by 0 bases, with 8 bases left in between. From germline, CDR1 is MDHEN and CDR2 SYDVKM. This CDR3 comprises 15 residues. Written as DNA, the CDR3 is TGTGCCAGCAGTTTATGGGCAGAAGCTAACTATGGCTACACCTTC. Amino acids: CASSLWAEANYGYTF.

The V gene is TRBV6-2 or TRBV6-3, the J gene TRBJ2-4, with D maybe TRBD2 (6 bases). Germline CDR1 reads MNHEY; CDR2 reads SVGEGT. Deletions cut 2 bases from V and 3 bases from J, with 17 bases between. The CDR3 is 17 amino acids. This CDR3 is CASSYRPSGAVKNIQYF. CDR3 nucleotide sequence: TGTGCCAGCAGTTACCGGCCTTCGGGAGCTGTCAAAAACATTCAGTACTTC.

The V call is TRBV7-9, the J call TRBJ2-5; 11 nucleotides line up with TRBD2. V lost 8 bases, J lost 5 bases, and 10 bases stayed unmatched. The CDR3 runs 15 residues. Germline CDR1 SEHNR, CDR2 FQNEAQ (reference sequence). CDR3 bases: TGTGCCAGCGACCCCTTAGCGGGAGGGTCCGAGACCCAGTACTTC. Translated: CASDPLAGGSETQYF.

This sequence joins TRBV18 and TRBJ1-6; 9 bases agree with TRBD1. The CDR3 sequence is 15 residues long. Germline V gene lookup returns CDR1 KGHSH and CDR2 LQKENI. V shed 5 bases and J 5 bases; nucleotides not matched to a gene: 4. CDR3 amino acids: CASSYRQGDNSPLHF. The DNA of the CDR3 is TGTGCCAGCTCATACAGACAGGGGGATAATTCACCCCTCCACTTT.

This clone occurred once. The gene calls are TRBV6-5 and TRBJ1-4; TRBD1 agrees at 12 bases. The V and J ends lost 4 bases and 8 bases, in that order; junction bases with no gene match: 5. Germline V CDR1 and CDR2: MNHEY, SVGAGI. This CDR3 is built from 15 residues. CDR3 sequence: CASSSGQGAREKLFF. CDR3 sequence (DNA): TGTGCCAGCAGTTCGGGACAGGGGGCTAGGGAAAAACTGTTTTTT.

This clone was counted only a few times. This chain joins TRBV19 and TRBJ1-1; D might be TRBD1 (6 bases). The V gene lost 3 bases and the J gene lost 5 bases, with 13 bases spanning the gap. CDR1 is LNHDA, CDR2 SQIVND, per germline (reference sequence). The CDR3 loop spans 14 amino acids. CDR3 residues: CASSMAGAGTEAFF. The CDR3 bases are TGTGCCAGTAGTATGGCAGGGGCAGGGACTGAAGCTTTCTTT.

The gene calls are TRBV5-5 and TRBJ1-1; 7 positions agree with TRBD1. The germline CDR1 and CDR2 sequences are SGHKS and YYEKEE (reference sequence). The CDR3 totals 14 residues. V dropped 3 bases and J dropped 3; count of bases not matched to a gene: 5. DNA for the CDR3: TGTGCCAGCAGCTCTGACAGGGCGTACACTGAAGCTTTCTTT. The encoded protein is CASSSDRAYTEAFF.

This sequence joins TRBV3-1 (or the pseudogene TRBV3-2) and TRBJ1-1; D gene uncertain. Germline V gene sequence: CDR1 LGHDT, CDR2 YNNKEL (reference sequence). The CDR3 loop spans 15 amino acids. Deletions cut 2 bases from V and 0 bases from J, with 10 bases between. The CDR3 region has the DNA TGTGCCAGCAGCCAATTATTACAGCTGAACACTGAAGCTTTCTTT. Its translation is CASSQLLQLNTEAFF.

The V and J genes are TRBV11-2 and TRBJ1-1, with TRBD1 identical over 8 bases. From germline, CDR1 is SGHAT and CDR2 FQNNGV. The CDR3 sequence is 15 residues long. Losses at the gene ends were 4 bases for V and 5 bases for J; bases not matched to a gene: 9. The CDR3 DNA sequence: TGTGCCAGCAGCTCGCAGGGGGCCGGGGGGACTGAAGCTTTCTTT. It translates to CASSSQGAGGTEAFF.

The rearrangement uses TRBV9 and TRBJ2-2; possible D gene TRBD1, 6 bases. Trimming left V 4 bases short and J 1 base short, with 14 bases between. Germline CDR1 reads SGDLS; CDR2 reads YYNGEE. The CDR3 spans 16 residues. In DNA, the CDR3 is TGTGCCAGCAGCCCGCTAGGGGGACAGAACACCGGGGAGCTGTTTTTT. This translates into CASSPLGGQNTGELFF.

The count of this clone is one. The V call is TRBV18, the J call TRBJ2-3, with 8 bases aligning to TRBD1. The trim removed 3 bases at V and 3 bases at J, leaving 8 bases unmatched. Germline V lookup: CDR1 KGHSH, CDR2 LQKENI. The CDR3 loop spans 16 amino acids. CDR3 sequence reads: CASSPNGQGGTDTQYF. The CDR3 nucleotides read TGTGCCAGCTCACCGAATGGACAGGGAGGTACAGATACGCAGTATTTT.

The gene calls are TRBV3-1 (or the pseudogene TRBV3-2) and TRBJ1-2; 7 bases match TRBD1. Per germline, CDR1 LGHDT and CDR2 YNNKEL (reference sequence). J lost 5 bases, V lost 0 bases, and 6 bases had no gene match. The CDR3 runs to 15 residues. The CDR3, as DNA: TGTGCCAGCAGCCAAGAGGGGACAGCCCTTTATGGCTACACCTTC. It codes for CASSQEGTALYGYTF.

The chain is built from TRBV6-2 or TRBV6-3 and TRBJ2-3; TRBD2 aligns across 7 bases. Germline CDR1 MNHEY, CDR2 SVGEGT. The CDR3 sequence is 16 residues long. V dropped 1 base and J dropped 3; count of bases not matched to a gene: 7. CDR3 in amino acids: CASSYWRETRTDTQYF. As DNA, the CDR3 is TGTGCCAGCAGTTACTGGCGGGAGACCCGTACAGATACGCAGTATTTT.

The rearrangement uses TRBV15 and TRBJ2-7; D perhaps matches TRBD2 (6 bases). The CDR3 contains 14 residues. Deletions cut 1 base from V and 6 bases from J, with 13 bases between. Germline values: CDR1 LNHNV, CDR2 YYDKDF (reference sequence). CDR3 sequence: CATSRGEAPVEQYF. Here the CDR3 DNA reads TGTGCCACCAGCAGAGGGGAGGCCCCGGTCGAGCAGTACTTC.

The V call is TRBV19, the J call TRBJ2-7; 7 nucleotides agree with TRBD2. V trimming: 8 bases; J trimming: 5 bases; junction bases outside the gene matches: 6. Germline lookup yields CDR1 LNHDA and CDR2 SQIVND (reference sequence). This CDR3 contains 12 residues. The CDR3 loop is CASHMGGDEQYF. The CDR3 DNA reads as TGTGCCAGTCACATGGGGGGGGACGAGCAGTACTTC.

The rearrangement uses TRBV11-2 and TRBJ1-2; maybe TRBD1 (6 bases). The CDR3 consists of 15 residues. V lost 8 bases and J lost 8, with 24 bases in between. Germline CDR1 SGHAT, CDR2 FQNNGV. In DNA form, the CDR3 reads TGTGCCAGCTCCCTTAGAGGGAAGGGGGGGGACGGCTACACCTTC. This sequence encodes CASSLRGKGGDGYTF.

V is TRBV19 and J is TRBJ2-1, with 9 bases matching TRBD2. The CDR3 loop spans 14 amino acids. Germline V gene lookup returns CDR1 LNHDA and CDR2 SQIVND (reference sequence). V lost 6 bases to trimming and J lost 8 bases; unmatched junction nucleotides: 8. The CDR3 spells CASSPAGGIYEQFF. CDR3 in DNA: TGTGCCAGTAGCCCAGCGGGAGGCATTTATGAGCAGTTCTTC.

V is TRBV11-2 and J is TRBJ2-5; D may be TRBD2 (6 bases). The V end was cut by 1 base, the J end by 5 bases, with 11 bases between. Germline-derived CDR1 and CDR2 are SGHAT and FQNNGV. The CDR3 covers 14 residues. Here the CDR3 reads CASSLAGVRETQYF. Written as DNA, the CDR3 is TGTGCCAGCAGCTTAGCGGGAGTCAGGGAGACCCAGTACTTC.

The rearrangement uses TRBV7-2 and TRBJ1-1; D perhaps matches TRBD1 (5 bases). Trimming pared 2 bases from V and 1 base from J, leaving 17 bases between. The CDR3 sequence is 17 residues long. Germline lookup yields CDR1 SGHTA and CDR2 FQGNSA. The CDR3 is CASSLTSWGIRNTEAFF. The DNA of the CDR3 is TGTGCCAGCAGCTTAACGTCGTGGGGCATTAGGAACACTGAAGCTTTCTTT.

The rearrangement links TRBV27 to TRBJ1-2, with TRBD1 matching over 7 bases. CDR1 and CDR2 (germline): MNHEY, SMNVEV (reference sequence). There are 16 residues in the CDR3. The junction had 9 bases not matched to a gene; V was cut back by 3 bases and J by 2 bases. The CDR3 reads CASSFRRGRSNYGYTF. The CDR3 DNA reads TGTGCCAGCAGTTTTCGGAGGGGGCGATCGAACTATGGCTACACCTTC.

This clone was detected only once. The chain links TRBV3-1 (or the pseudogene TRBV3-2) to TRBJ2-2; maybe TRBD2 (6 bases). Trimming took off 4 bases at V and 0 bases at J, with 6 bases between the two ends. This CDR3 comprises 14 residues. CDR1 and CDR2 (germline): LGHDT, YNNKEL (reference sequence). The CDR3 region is CASSRGANTGELFF. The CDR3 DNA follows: TGTGCCAGCAGCCGGGGGGCGAACACCGGGGAGCTGTTTTTT.

CDR3 region: CASSEIDTEAFF. Here the CDR3 DNA reads TGTGCCAGCAGTGAAATCGACACTGAAGCTTTCTTT. The chain joins TRBV6-1 to TRBJ1-1; the D is unclear. This CDR3 has 12 residues. Trimming left V 2 bases short and J 3 bases short, with 4 bases between. Per germline, CDR1 MNHNS and CDR2 SASEGT.